This T cell receptor beta chain was found in a study of T cell responses to AZD1222 COVID-19 vaccine (TCRdb year 2021). A note on the overall study: AZD1222 recipients given second doses at about 4 weeks or at about 12 weeks were pooled, since spike-specific TCR depth and breadth were not found to differ between the two schedules. A total of more than 230 trial participants underwent TCR sequencing, of whom 207 received two doses of AZD1222 and about 26 received two doses of the MenACWY control vaccine. Enrollment into the trials was organized by age into subgroups of 18-55, 56-69 and 70-plus years, and those subgroups contained roughly 150, 30 and 60 TCR-sequenced participants, respectively. Results and caveats for the whole study, not just this receptor: The 56-69-year group was small, and its depth increase did not reach significance, likely because of low power. Because no samples from the day 14 peak response were available, repertoires could be characterized only after the peak T cell response. Nearly half of unique spike-specific TCRs reportedly recognized epitopes outside regions mutated in the B.1.351 and B.1.1.7 variants. Conclusions about previously exposed vaccinees are limited because only six or seven AZD1222 recipients were SARS-CoV-2 seropositive at baseline. The whole spike protein was spanned by vaccine-associated CD4 TCRs, and dominant responses were seen in regions 160-218 and 743-854. After two AZD1222 doses, spike-specific TCR breadth and depth were significantly higher than at day 0 and than in MenACWY recipients. Most participants were white British and females outnumbered males, and the authors suggested that clonal diversity may have been underestimated.

Of note for this clone: Its binding antigen is unknown. The record has no base qualities; no much larger clone is one base away.

The time point label, as the study defines it: baseline before first vaccination. Vaccinee samples came from UK trials COV001 and COV002, including a single-blind randomized controlled phase 2/3 trial of AZD1222 (ChAdOx1 nCoV-19) in healthy adults. For TCRbeta chain sequencing, PBMC samples from trial participants were taken at day 0 and at day 28 after the second dose. The CDR3 regions of human TCRbeta chains were analyzed by immunosequencing. Per the original workflow: Repertoire TCRs were matched against a reference library of SARS-CoV-2-specific TCRs generated with the MIRA antigen-specificity platform. Breadth was defined as the fraction of unique TCRs that were SARS-CoV-2-associated, and depth was defined as the fraction of total T cells that were SARS-CoV-2-associated. Each spike-specific TCR was assigned to its reactive spike region and to a CD4 or CD8 class using the MIRA data. Log10-transformed breadth and depth values were compared by one-way ANOVA with Sidak's multiple comparisons tests. TCRdb obtained this table from immuneACCESS and retained in-frame rearrangements with V and J assigned. These tables miss some clones; where compared with another copy, unresolved V genes account for less than half of the shortfall, and the remainder is unexplained. For V, J and clone size, that table is used; D and trimming come from the DNA. For this sample there are fewer than 50,000 clones; around three quarters appear just once. Approximately 3.9% of the sample comes from the top ten.

The input for sequencing was peripheral blood, taken on day 0 of AZD1222 vaccination. This receptor was identified in an adult in good health.

The nucleotide sequence reads TGTGCCAGCAGCCAAAGTTACAATCAGCCCCAGCATTTT. Translated, this is CASSQSYNQPQHF. Recombination joined TRBV28 with TRBJ1-5; the D gene lacks a confident call. The germline ends are 9 bases apart after V is trimmed by 6 bases and J by 3 bases. Spanning cysteine to phenylalanine, the CDR3 consists of 13 amino acids. Of all the DNA, just the CDR3 is kept, 39 bases in frame from base 1. The CDR1 and CDR2 encoded by the germline V gene are MDHEN and SYDVKM. Joined to the reference TRBV28 and TRBJ1-5 proteins, this CDR3 gives the full variable domain: DVKVTQSSRYLVKRTGEKVFLECVQDMDHENMFWYRQDPGLGLRLIYFSYDVKMKEKGDIPEGYSVSREKKERFSLILESASTNQTSMYLCASSQSYNQPQHFGDGTRLSIL.